Following are 16 T cell receptor beta chains from one sample sequenced in a study of T cell repertoires in cytomegalovirus infection. No cognate antigen is known for these TCRs. TCRdb analysed the reads with MiXCR anew, one entry per CDR3 protein. The table lists 360,000 or so distinct CDR3 sequences, about 32% of them singletons. The sample here was cultured PBMCs, taken from culture after CMV antigen stimulation. All receptors derive from a human donor in good health (CMV status not recorded). Some clones in this sample may be carry-over from other donors' samples.

The V gene is TRBV4-1, the J gene TRBJ1-2, with a weak D call TRBD1 (6 bases). Germline V gives CDR1 MGHRA, CDR2 YSYEKL. Trimming stripped 1 base from V and 2 bases from J, with 8 bases between. The CDR3 has 14 residues. As DNA, the CDR3 is TGCGCCAGCAGCCAAGCGGACAGAAACTATGGCTACACCTTC. Protein: CASSQADRNYGYTF.

The chain joins TRBV11-2 to TRBJ1-2, with D perhaps matching TRBD1 (5 bases). Trimming left V 4 bases short and J 1 base short, with 19 bases between. Germline CDR1 and CDR2: SGHAT and FQNNGV. The CDR3 is made up of 17 amino acids. The CDR3 nucleotides are TGTGCCAGCAGCTCCCTCCGCCGAGGGGAGGATAACTATGGCTACACCTTC. Its translation is CASSSLRRGEDNYGYTF.

This clonotype came up a few times. The J gene is TRBJ2-1, the V gene TRBV18; 12 bases match TRBD2. From germline, CDR1 is KGHSH and CDR2 LQKENI. CDR3 length equals 16 residues. V lost 4 bases to trimming and J lost 8 bases; unmatched junction nucleotides: 9. CDR3 sequence reads: CASSLLLAGGPDEQFF. The CDR3 nucleotides are TGTGCCAGCTCACTCCTTCTAGCGGGAGGGCCGGATGAGCAGTTCTTC.

This clonotype was detected only a few times. The chain combines TRBV28 with TRBJ1-3; a possible D gene is TRBD1 (5 bases). This CDR3 has 15 amino acids. V lost 7 bases and J 2 bases, leaving 15 bases between the germline ends. CDR1 is MDHEN, CDR2 SYDVKM, per germline. In nucleotides, the CDR3 is TGTGCCAGCACGGAGGGGAATGTAGCTGGAAACACCATATATTTT. It is translated as CASTEGNVAGNTIYF.

This clonotype showed up just a few times. The chain has TRBV4-1 and TRBJ1-3; maybe TRBD1 (6 bases). Between the trimmed V and J ends, which lost 7 bases and 0 bases, there was a span of 13 bases. CDR1 and CDR2 (germline): MGHRA, YSYEKL. CDR3 size: 15 residues. The CDR3 loop is CASKVWDTSGNTIYF. DNA for the CDR3: TGCGCCAGCAAGGTCTGGGACACCTCTGGAAACACCATATATTTT.

The chain couples TRBV5-4 to TRBJ2-5; D might be TRBD1 (5 bases). Trimming pared 4 bases from V and 0 bases from J, leaving 10 bases between. Germline V gene sequence: CDR1 SGHNT, CDR2 YYREEE (reference sequence). The CDR3 spans 14 residues. The CDR3 loop reads CASSPDSYQETQYF. In nucleotides, the CDR3 is TGTGCCAGCAGCCCAGACAGCTACCAAGAGACCCAGTACTTC.

The V gene is TRBV19, the J gene TRBJ1-4; D uncertain. The CDR3 has 16 residues. Germline lookup yields CDR1 LNHDA and CDR2 SQIVND (reference sequence). V was trimmed by 6 bases and J by 7 bases, leaving 21 bases between them. The CDR3 region has the DNA TGTGCCAGTAGCGACAAAAGGGTCGGGGAGAGTGAAAAACTGTTTTTT. Protein: CASSDKRVGESEKLFF.

The V call is TRBV6-6, the J call TRBJ1-1; a weak D match, TRBD1 (5 bases). V lost 2 bases and J lost 4, with 20 bases in between. CDR3 length: 17 residues. In germline, CDR1 is MNHNY, CDR2 SVGAGI (reference sequence). As DNA, the CDR3 is TGTGCCAGCAGTTACACGACTCCTGAACAGGTTTCCACTGAAGCTTTCTTT. Amino acid sequence: CASSYTTPEQVSTEAFF.

This clonotype was counted between two and nine times. V usage is TRBV7-6 and J usage is TRBJ1-2; D may be TRBD1 (5 bases). This CDR3 comprises 15 residues. Germline CDR1 reads SGHVS; CDR2 reads FNYEAQ. V was clipped by 5 bases and J by 0 bases, with 13 bases between them. CDR3 region: CASSPGRGTNYGYTF. In DNA form, the CDR3 reads TGTGCCAGCAGCCCTGGACGGGGGACTAACTATGGCTACACCTTC.

The chain has TRBV4-3 and TRBJ1-1, with D perhaps matching TRBD1 (5 bases). The CDR3 is made up of 15 amino acids. CDR1 and CDR2 from the germline V gene are LGHNA and YSLEER. V was trimmed by 0 bases and J by 8 bases, leaving 16 bases between them. The CDR3 nucleotides are TGCGCCAGCAGCCAAGATGTCGGGACCGCCGGAGAAGCTTTCTTT. Translation: CASSQDVGTAGEAFF.

The V and J genes are TRBV9 and TRBJ2-1, with TRBD2 matching over 14 bases. Germline CDR1 reads SGDLS; CDR2 reads YYNGEE. Germline trimming cut 3 bases from V and 6 bases from J; bases unmatched to any gene: 14. The CDR3 consists of 19 residues. The CDR3 nucleotides are TGTGCCAGCAGCGACGGGACTAGCGGGAGATGGATCACCACCAATGAGCAGTTCTTC. It codes for CASSDGTSGRWITTNEQFF.

The chain has TRBV2 and TRBJ1-1, with 8 positions matching TRBD1. The length of the CDR3 is 14 residues. Germline CDR1 reads SNHLY; CDR2 reads FYNNEI. After removal of 4 bases from V and 4 bases from J, the junction contained 5 bases not matched to a gene. The CDR3 coding sequence is TGTGCCAGCAGTGTTTCAGGGGGCCTCACTGAAGCTTTCTTT. Encoded protein: CASSVSGGLTEAFF.

The V gene is TRBV28, the J gene TRBJ2-7, with TRBD2 matching over 11 bases. Germline assignment: CDR1 MDHEN and CDR2 SYDVKM. The V segment lost 5 bases and the J segment 2 bases; nucleotides outside the gene matches: 11. The length of the CDR3 is 17 residues. The CDR3 nucleotides read TGTGCCAGCAGTCCTACTAGCGGGAGTGTTTCGCCCTACGAGCAGTACTTC. It translates to CASSPTSGSVSPYEQYF.

The CDR3 coding sequence is TGTGCCAGCAGTTTCGGGCTAGCGACTAGCACAGATACGCAGTATTTT. The encoded protein is CASSFGLATSTDTQYF. V usage is TRBV27 and J usage is TRBJ2-3; TRBD2 is a possible D gene (6 bases). Trimming removed 3 bases from V and 0 bases from J, with 13 bases in between. Germline V CDR1 and CDR2: MNHEY, SMNVEV (reference sequence). The CDR3 spans 16 residues.

The V and J genes are TRBV9 and TRBJ2-3; 8 nucleotides agree with TRBD2. Germline CDR1 reads SGDLS; CDR2 reads YYNGEE. The J segment lost 2 bases and the V segment lost 0 bases, leaving 14 bases of the junction unmatched. The CDR3 length is 19 residues. Here the CDR3 DNA reads TGTGCCAGCAGCGTAGGGGCTGTTGGCGGGAGGACCTTCACAGATACGCAGTATTTT. Translation: CASSVGAVGGRTFTDTQYF.

The CDR3 coding sequence is TGTGCCAGCAGCTCAATTTCCTCCAGGGGGGAAGGCTACACCTTC. As protein: CASSSISSRGEGYTF. The chain couples TRBV6-2 or TRBV6-3 to TRBJ1-2; 7 bases agree with TRBD1. Germline lookup yields CDR1 MNHEY and CDR2 SVGEGT. CDR3 length equals 15 residues. V dropped 6 bases and J dropped 8; count of bases not matched to a gene: 15.